The 18 T cell receptor beta chains listed next were all sequenced from one sample in a study of blood T cell repertoires in COVID-19. Generated by immunoSEQ multiplex PCR, the TCRdb table keeps only in-frame clones and is missing some. Found here are roughly 76,000 clones, about 80% of them singletons; the top ten hold roughly 15%. The material sequenced was peripheral blood. The source is a human donor in a cohort sampled during active COVID-19.

V and J are TRBV3-1 (or the pseudogene TRBV3-2) and TRBJ1-1; 8 bases line up with TRBD1. The CDR3 covers 19 residues. Trimming cost V 5 bases and J 1 base; bases outside gene matches: 18. CDR1 is LGHDT, CDR2 YNNKEL, per germline (reference sequence). CDR3 nucleotides: TGTGCCAGCAGCGATACCTTCAGGACAGGGTGGAATGGGAACACTGAAGCTTTCTTT. Translation gives CASSDTFRTGWNGNTEAFF.

This clone was found a few times. This sequence joins TRBV4-2 and TRBJ1-2, with 8 bases lining up with TRBD1. The CDR3 consists of 15 residues. J lost 8 bases, V lost 0 bases, and 8 bases had no gene match. Germline CDR1 reads LGHNA; CDR2 reads YNFKEQ. CDR3 region: CASSQDYGQGQGYTF. The CDR3 coding sequence is TGTGCCAGCAGCCAAGATTACGGACAGGGTCAAGGCTACACCTTC.

This chain joins TRBV7-9 and TRBJ1-5, with D possibly being TRBD1 (6 bases). The CDR3 runs to 15 residues. The germline V gene has CDR1 SEHNR and CDR2 FQNEAQ (reference sequence). V gave up 7 bases and J gave up 4 bases, with 17 bases separating them. The CDR3 spells CASKPLGAGNQPQHF. The CDR3 DNA follows: TGTGCCAGCAAGCCGCTGGGGGCTGGGAATCAGCCCCAGCATTTT.

The chain uses TRBV7-2 and TRBJ2-1; 16 bases align to TRBD2. J was trimmed by 2 bases and V by 5 bases; bases with no gene match: 6. The germline V gene encodes CDR1 SGHTA and CDR2 FQGNSA. The CDR3 loop spans 18 amino acids. CDR3 protein: CASSAGLAGGPTYNEQFF. The DNA for the CDR3 is TGTGCCAGCAGCGCGGGACTAGCGGGAGGGCCCACCTACAATGAGCAGTTCTTC.

This clone came up a few times. CDR3 coding DNA: TGTGCCAGCAGGAGGGGACTAACAGATACGCAGTATTTT. It is translated as CASRRGLTDTQYF. The V and J genes are TRBV5-6 and TRBJ2-3; 7 nucleotides align to TRBD2. The V and J ends lost 5 bases and 3 bases, in that order; junction bases with no gene match: 3. Germline assignment: CDR1 SGHDT and CDR2 YYEEEE. The CDR3 totals 13 residues.

This chain connects TRBV5-8 to TRBJ2-7; 9 nucleotides align to TRBD2. The CDR3 covers 15 residues. V gave up 3 bases and J gave up 7 bases; unmatched junction bases: 11. The germline gives CDR1 SGHTS, CDR2 YDEGEE. The CDR3 loop reads CASSSHPSGIREQYF. The CDR3 coding sequence is TGTGCCAGCAGCTCTCATCCTAGCGGGATTCGGGAGCAGTACTTC.

This clone was detected only a few times. The chain couples TRBV4-1 to TRBJ2-3; 7 bases line up with TRBD1. Losses at the gene ends were 4 bases for V and 2 bases for J; bases not matched to a gene: 3. This CDR3 region has 14 residues. CDR1 is MGHRA and CDR2 is YSYEKL in the germline V gene. CDR3 in DNA: TGCGCCAGCAGCCCCAGGGGGACCACAGATACGCAGTATTTT. Translated, it gives CASSPRGTTDTQYF.

The chain uses TRBV5-1 and TRBJ1-2; a possible D gene is TRBD1 (5 bases). The CDR3 contains 15 residues. V lost 4 bases, J lost 8 bases, and 21 bases lay in between. Germline-derived CDR1 and CDR2 are SGHRS and YFSETQ. CDR3 sequence (DNA): TGCGCCAGCAGCCCGTCCGGGGGTAGGCCGGAGGGCTACACCTTC. Its translation is CASSPSGGRPEGYTF.

The CDR3 sequence: CASSVSGRGEYYEQYF. CDR3 in DNA: TGTGCCAGCAGTGTATCAGGCAGGGGCGAATACTACGAGCAGTACTTC. The J gene is TRBJ2-7, the V gene TRBV6-1; perhaps TRBD1 as D (6 bases). V was pared by 4 bases and J by 3 bases, with 19 bases between. The CDR3 covers 16 residues. The germline CDR1 and CDR2 sequences are MNHNS and SASEGT.

The rearrangement links TRBV7-2 to TRBJ1-4, with D perhaps TRBD1 (5 bases). Between the trimmed V and J ends, which lost 3 bases and 8 bases, there was a span of 10 bases. Germline CDR1 and CDR2: SGHTA and FQGNSA. This CDR3 has 13 residues. CDR3 nucleotides: TGTGCCAGCAGCTTGGACATCGGAGAAAAACTGTTTTTT. This codes for CASSLDIGEKLFF.

This chain uses TRBV24-1 with TRBJ2-3; D remains ambiguous. CDR1 is KGHDR, CDR2 SFDVKD, per germline. This CDR3 is 12 amino acids long. V was pared by 3 bases and J by 5 bases, with 5 bases between. The CDR3 region has the DNA TGTGCCACCAGTGATAACATAGATACGCAGTATTTT. This sequence encodes CATSDNIDTQYF.

The gene calls are TRBV20-1 and TRBJ2-7; 10 bases map to TRBD1. The germline CDR1 and CDR2 sequences are DFQATT and SNEGSKA (reference sequence). CDR3 size: 15 residues. The junction had 12 bases not matched to a gene; V was cut back by 3 bases and J by 7 bases. The CDR3 DNA reads as TGCAGTGCTAGTCTACCGGGACAGGGGCCTCGGGAGCAGTACTTC. It is translated as CSASLPGQGPREQYF.

The chain uses TRBV5-1 and TRBJ2-2, with D possibly matching TRBD2 (6 bases). From germline, CDR1 is SGHRS and CDR2 YFSETQ. V was clipped by 0 bases and J by 4 bases, with 7 bases between them. The CDR3 is made up of 14 amino acids. CDR3: CASSLDGGTGELFF. CDR3 coding DNA: TGCGCCAGCAGCTTGGACGGGGGCACCGGGGAGCTGTTTTTT. Full variable domain (missing parts from reference TRBV5-1 and TRBJ2-2): KAGVTQTPRYLIKTRGQQVTLSCSPISGHRSVSWYQQTPGQGLQFLFEYFSETQRNKGNFPGRFSGRQFSNSRSEMNVSTLELGDSALYLCASSLDGGTGELFFGEGSRLTVL.

The chain combines TRBV28 with TRBJ1-6; D gene ambiguous. The germline V gene has CDR1 MDHEN and CDR2 SYDVKM. The CDR3 is 11 residues long. The V and J ends lost 6 bases and 10 bases respectively, with 7 bases between them. The CDR3 nucleotides read TGTGCCAGCAGGGGAGACTCACCCCTCCACTTT. Amino acid sequence: CASRGDSPLHF.

In its sample, this clone was seen a few times. Other DNA sequences in this sample translate to the same CDR3. The chain uses TRBV15 and TRBJ2-7, with 14 bases aligning to TRBD2. Germline V gene sequence: CDR1 LNHNV, CDR2 YYDKDF (reference sequence). V lost 3 bases to trimming and J lost 4 bases; unmatched junction nucleotides: 5. The CDR3 length is 16 residues. The CDR3 protein is CATSSGLAGGPYEQYF. CDR3 DNA sequence: TGTGCCACCAGCAGTGGACTAGCGGGGGGACCTTACGAGCAGTACTTC. Looking up the rest from reference TRBV15 and TRBJ2-7 gives the full variable domain: DAMVIQNPRYQVTQFGKPVTLSCSQTLNHNVMYWYQQKSSQAPKLLFHYYDKDFNNEADTPDNFQSRRPNTSFCFLDIRSPGLGDTAMYLCATSSGLAGGPYEQYFGPGTRLTVT.

The chain combines TRBV28 with TRBJ2-7, with 7 bases aligning to TRBD1. This CDR3 is 14 amino acids long. Germline V gene data show CDR1 as MDHEN and CDR2 as SYDVKM. V dropped 7 bases and J dropped 3; count of bases not matched to a gene: 9. DNA for the CDR3: TGTGCCAGCAACCCGGGACAGACCTTCTACGAGCAGTACTTC. This gives the protein CASNPGQTFYEQYF.

The V gene is TRBV27, the J gene TRBJ1-5; 7 bases are a match to TRBD1. Per the germline V gene, CDR1 is MNHEY and CDR2 is SMNVEV (reference sequence). Trimming took 2 bases from V and 3 from J; bases not matched to a gene: 10. The CDR3 contains 17 residues. The CDR3 DNA is TGTGCCAGCAGTTTAGTTCCTCGACAGGGTCTCAATCAGCCCCAGCATTTT. Translation gives CASSLVPRQGLNQPQHF.

This clone was observed many times. The rearrangement uses TRBV6-5 and TRBJ1-2; D remains unclear. The CDR3 sequence is 13 residues long. The V end was cut by 0 bases, the J end by 8 bases, with 10 bases between. Per germline, CDR1 MNHEY and CDR2 SVGAGI. CDR3 nucleotides: TGTGCCAGCAGTTACTCGAGTGCAAAGGGCTACACCTTC. Encoded protein: CASSYSSAKGYTF.